These T cell receptor beta chains were read from a single sample in a study of cytomegalovirus exposure and HLA in healthy donors. TCRdb's table, derived via immunoSEQ multiplex PCR, lists solely in-frame clones and lacks some. This sample's table reports around 140,000 clones. What was sequenced was PBMCs. Every receptor here comes from a man aged 18 to 35 in good health and CMV-seronegative. The CDR3 runs from the conserved cysteine through the conserved F or W. The D gene is left open where the match is weak.

J gene: TRBJ2-3
D gene: TRBD2
V gene: TRBV4-3
CDR3 DNA: TGCGCCAGCAGCCAAGGTTTAGCGGGACGCACAGATACGCAGTATTTT
CDR3 protein: CASSQGLAGRTDTQYF

J gene: TRBJ2-2
D gene: -
V gene: TRBV5-1
CDR3 DNA: TGCGCCAGCACGAGAGAGGGCGGAGACACCGGGGAGCTGTTTTTT
CDR3 protein: CASTREGGDTGELFF

J gene: TRBJ2-1
D gene: -
V gene: TRBV9
CDR3 DNA: TGTGCCAGCAGCGTAGATAATAGTGAGCAGTTCTTC
CDR3 protein: CASSVDNSEQFF

J gene: TRBJ2-7
D gene: TRBD2
V gene: TRBV7-9
CDR3 DNA: TGTGCCAGCAGGGGACTAGCGGACCGCTCCTACGAGCAGTACTTC
CDR3 protein: CASRGLADRSYEQYF

J gene: TRBJ2-2
D gene: TRBD2
V gene: TRBV9
CDR3 DNA: TGTGCCAGCAGCCGTAGCGGGGGCCTAACCGGGGAGCTGTTTTTT
CDR3 protein: CASSRSGGLTGELFF

J gene: TRBJ2-1
D gene: -
V gene: TRBV5-1
CDR3 DNA: TGCGCCAGCAGCTTCACCACAGGCCCCAACAATGAGCAGTTCTTC
CDR3 protein: CASSFTTGPNNEQFF

J gene: TRBJ2-1
D gene: -
V gene: TRBV6-1
CDR3 DNA: TGTGCCAGCAGGAGTTCCTACAATGAGCAGTTCTTC
CDR3 protein: CASRSSYNEQFF

J gene: TRBJ2-5
D gene: -
V gene: TRBV5-1
CDR3 DNA: TGCGCCAGCCTTGGCGGAGACCAAGAGACCCAGTACTTC
CDR3 protein: CASLGGDQETQYF

J gene: TRBJ1-1
D gene: -
V gene: TRBV7-9
CDR3 DNA: TGTGCCAGCAGCTTAGCGCTAAACACTGAAGCTTTCTTT
CDR3 protein: CASSLALNTEAFF

J gene: TRBJ1-4
D gene: TRBD1
V gene: TRBV4-3
CDR3 DNA: TGCGCCAGCAGCCAAACCCTGGGACAGATTAATGAAAAACTGTTTTTT
CDR3 protein: CASSQTLGQINEKLFF

J gene: TRBJ1-4
D gene: -
V gene: TRBV29-1
CDR3 DNA: TGCAGCGTGGCAGGGGCCCATGAAAAACTGTTTTTT
CDR3 protein: CSVAGAHEKLFF

J gene: TRBJ1-2
D gene: -
V gene: TRBV6-5
CDR3 DNA: TGTGCCAGCAGCCAGGCGGGGTATGGCTACACCTTC
CDR3 protein: CASSQAGYGYTF

J gene: TRBJ2-1
D gene: -
V gene: TRBV7-9
CDR3 DNA: TGTGCCAGCAGCGGCCCACAGGAACGTACTCCGTTCTCCTACAATGAGCAGTTCTTC
CDR3 protein: CASSGPQERTPFSYNEQFF

J gene: TRBJ2-7
D gene: -
V gene: TRBV6-1
CDR3 DNA: TGTGCCAGTCAGAATTCCTACGAGCAGTACTTC
CDR3 protein: CASQNSYEQYF

J gene: TRBJ2-2
D gene: -
V gene: TRBV7-3
CDR3 DNA: TGTGCCAGCAGCTTAACCCGTGGCAACACCGGGGAGCTGTTTTTT
CDR3 protein: CASSLTRGNTGELFF

J gene: TRBJ1-1
D gene: -
V gene: TRBV27
CDR3 DNA: TGTGCCAGCGCTACCGGGGAGGTCGGTGAAGCTTTCTTT
CDR3 protein: CASATGEVGEAFF

J gene: TRBJ2-7
D gene: TRBD2
V gene: TRBV7-8
CDR3 DNA: TGTGCCAGCAGCTCCCGGGGGGGGCAGAACTACGAGCAGTACTTC
CDR3 protein: CASSSRGGQNYEQYF

J gene: TRBJ1-4
D gene: -
V gene: TRBV10-3
CDR3 DNA: TGTGCCATCAGTGATAATACGGGGAATGAAAAACTGTTTTTT
CDR3 protein: CAISDNTGNEKLFF

J gene: TRBJ2-2
D gene: -
V gene: TRBV5-4
CDR3 DNA: TGTGCCAGCAGAACGGGACTTCCGGGCTCGGGCGCGAACACCGGGGAGCTGTTTTTT
CDR3 protein: CASRTGLPGSGANTGELFF

J gene: TRBJ1-2
D gene: -
V gene: TRBV7-3
CDR3 DNA: TGTGCCAGCAGCTCAGGTGACGGCTACACCTTC
CDR3 protein: CASSSGDGYTF

J gene: TRBJ1-5
D gene: TRBD1
V gene: TRBV19
CDR3 DNA: TGTGCCAGTAGTTCGCGACAGGGCGGTCAGCCCCAGCATTTT
CDR3 protein: CASSSRQGGQPQHF

J gene: TRBJ2-1
D gene: TRBD1
V gene: TRBV11-3
CDR3 DNA: TGTGCCAGCAGCCTTAGGATCGGGACAGGGGACAATGAGCAGTTCTTC
CDR3 protein: CASSLRIGTGDNEQFF

J gene: TRBJ2-2
D gene: -
V gene: TRBV29-1
CDR3 DNA: TGCAGCGTTAAGACAGAGCCAGGGGGGGAGCTGTTTTTT
CDR3 protein: CSVKTEPGGELFF

J gene: TRBJ2-7
D gene: TRBD1
V gene: TRBV10-3
CDR3 DNA: TGTGCCATCAGTGTTTCGAGACAGGGGTCGCAGGAGCAGTACTTC
CDR3 protein: CAISVSRQGSQEQYF

J gene: TRBJ2-7
D gene: -
V gene: TRBV28
CDR3 DNA: TGTGCCAGCAGGCGACAAACCCTTTCCTACGAGCAGTACTTC
CDR3 protein: CASRRQTLSYEQYF

J gene: TRBJ2-3
D gene: TRBD2
V gene: TRBV9
CDR3 DNA: TGTGCCAGCAGCCCCCCGGCTAGCGGGGGGGCCATCGATACGCAGTATTTT
CDR3 protein: CASSPPASGGAIDTQYF

J gene: TRBJ2-7
D gene: -
V gene: TRBV2
CDR3 DNA: TGTGCCAGCGTCGCTGAGATGTCCTACGAGCAGTACTTC
CDR3 protein: CASVAEMSYEQYF

J gene: TRBJ2-7
D gene: TRBD1
V gene: TRBV7-8
CDR3 DNA: TGTGCCAGCAGCTTGGATAGACAGGGGAGCTCCTACGAGCAGTACTTC
CDR3 protein: CASSLDRQGSSYEQYF

J gene: TRBJ1-2
D gene: -
V gene: TRBV28
CDR3 DNA: TGTGCCAGCAGTTTGAGAGGTCCCAACTATGGCTACACCTTC
CDR3 protein: CASSLRGPNYGYTF

J gene: TRBJ2-7
D gene: -
V gene: TRBV7-9
CDR3 DNA: TGTGCCAGCAGCTTATCCGGGGGAGGAAGCCCCTACGAGCAGTACTTC
CDR3 protein: CASSLSGGGSPYEQYF

J gene: TRBJ2-7
D gene: -
V gene: TRBV9
CDR3 DNA: TGTGCCAGCAGCGTAGGGGGGGACTCCTACGAGCAGTACTTC
CDR3 protein: CASSVGGDSYEQYF

J gene: TRBJ2-7
D gene: -
V gene: TRBV29-1
CDR3 DNA: TGCAGCGTTGCGGAGGGTGGCCTCGAGCAGTACTTC
CDR3 protein: CSVAEGGLEQYF

J gene: TRBJ1-1
D gene: TRBD1
V gene: TRBV27
CDR3 DNA: TGTGCCAGTACGGGACAGGGGGATATAGGAGCTTTCTTT
CDR3 protein: CASTGQGDIGAFF

J gene: TRBJ1-5
D gene: TRBD1
V gene: TRBV10-3
CDR3 DNA: TGTGCCATCAGTGAGACAAACCAGGGGGTGGATCAGCCCCAGCATTTT
CDR3 protein: CAISETNQGVDQPQHF

J gene: TRBJ2-1
D gene: TRBD2
V gene: TRBV5-4
CDR3 DNA: TGTGCCAGCACCCCCCCCGGTAGCGGGAACTACAATGAGCAGTTCTTC
CDR3 protein: CASTPPGSGNYNEQFF

J gene: TRBJ2-7
D gene: -
V gene: TRBV5-1
CDR3 DNA: TGCGCCAGCAGCTTGGCGGTACTATACGAGCAGTACTTC
CDR3 protein: CASSLAVLYEQYF

J gene: TRBJ2-5
D gene: -
V gene: TRBV5-4
CDR3 DNA: TGTGCCAGCAGCTTGGCGGGAACAGAGACCCAGTACTTC
CDR3 protein: CASSLAGTETQYF

J gene: TRBJ1-2
D gene: -
V gene: TRBV29-1
CDR3 DNA: TGCAGCGTTGAAGACACACGCTATGGCTACACCTTC
CDR3 protein: CSVEDTRYGYTF

J gene: TRBJ2-3
D gene: -
V gene: TRBV6-6
CDR3 DNA: TGTGCCAGCAGTTACTCGGCCAGCACAGATACGCAGTATTTT
CDR3 protein: CASSYSASTDTQYF

J gene: TRBJ2-2
D gene: TRBD1
V gene: TRBV18
CDR3 DNA: TGTGCCAGCTCACCACCGGACAGGGTGGTCGGGGAGCTGTTTTTT
CDR3 protein: CASSPPDRVVGELFF

J gene: TRBJ1-2
D gene: -
V gene: TRBV6-1
CDR3 DNA: TGTGCCAGCAGTGAGGGCAGGGGTGTTTACTATGGCTACACCTTC
CDR3 protein: CASSEGRGVYYGYTF

J gene: TRBJ1-5
D gene: -
V gene: TRBV6-5
CDR3 DNA: TGTGCCAGCAGTCCGAGAGGTCAGCCCCAGCATTTT
CDR3 protein: CASSPRGQPQHF

J gene: TRBJ2-7
D gene: -
V gene: TRBV7-2
CDR3 DNA: TGTGCCAGCAGTCCGAGTCCGAGCTCCTACGAGCAGTACTTC
CDR3 protein: CASSPSPSSYEQYF

J gene: TRBJ2-1
D gene: -
V gene: TRBV28
CDR3 DNA: TGTGCCAGCAGTTTCGGCAGGGGCTACAATGAGCAGTTCTTC
CDR3 protein: CASSFGRGYNEQFF

J gene: TRBJ2-3
D gene: -
V gene: TRBV7-3
CDR3 DNA: TGTGCCAGCAGCTTTAAGGGAGGCTCCAGCACAGATACGCAGTATTTT
CDR3 protein: CASSFKGGSSTDTQYF